Below, 5 T cell receptor beta chains from the same sample are listed, as sequenced in a study of T cells after yellow fever vaccination. From the 5' RACE reads, TCRdb called clonotypes with MiXCR, one entry per CDR3 protein. The table includes 620,000 or so distinct CDR3 sequences, roughly 12% detected once. This sample comprised PBMCs, obtained on the day of the yellow fever booster vaccination. The origin of the receptors is a man aged 25 to 40 who received the YFV17D yellow fever vaccine.

The chain is built from TRBV20-1 and TRBJ1-5; 7 positions match TRBD1. The CDR3 spans 13 residues. From germline, CDR1 is DFQATT and CDR2 SNEGSKA (reference sequence). V lost 5 bases, J lost 5 bases, and 6 bases stayed unmatched. The CDR3 nucleotides are TGCAGTGCTCTGACAGGGCTGGATCAGCCCCAGCATTTT. It translates to CSALTGLDQPQHF.

This clonotype occurred a few times. The gene calls are TRBV7-9 and TRBJ2-2; a possible D gene is TRBD2 (7 bases). Germline CDR1 is SEHNR and CDR2 is FQNEAQ (reference sequence). V lost 6 bases to trimming and J lost 1 base, with 12 bases between them. The CDR3 runs to 15 residues. CDR3 in DNA: TGTGCCAGCAGAGGGGGGGCCTTGAACACCGGGGAGCTGTTTTTT. Protein: CASRGGALNTGELFF.

In its sample, this clonotype was seen many times. The chain joins TRBV7-9 to TRBJ2-5; D is undetermined. The length of the CDR3 is 15 residues. Germline V gene lookup returns CDR1 SEHNR and CDR2 FQNEAQ (reference sequence). Trimming removed 1 base from V and 3 bases from J, with 12 bases in between. The CDR3 reads CASSLVLVVKETQYF. Written as DNA, the CDR3 is TGTGCCAGCAGCTTAGTGTTAGTTGTAAAAGAGACCCAGTACTTC.

The chain is built from TRBV9 and TRBJ2-1; D is perhaps TRBD1 or TRBD2 (5 bases each). CDR1 and CDR2 (germline): SGDLS, YYNGEE. The V gene lost 5 bases and the J gene lost 5 bases, with 8 bases spanning the gap. CDR3 length equals 12 residues. In nucleotides, the CDR3 is TGTGCCAGCAGGGGGGAGCACAATGAGCAGTTCTTC. Translated, it gives CASRGEHNEQFF.

The chain combines TRBV5-4 with TRBJ2-5, with TRBD1 matching over 9 bases. The CDR3 length is 14 residues. Germline loops: CDR1 SGHNT, CDR2 YYREEE (reference sequence). The V segment lost 4 bases and the J segment 5 bases; nucleotides outside the gene matches: 6. The CDR3 DNA follows: TGTGCCAGCAGCGTACAGGGGGCGAGTGAGACCCAGTACTTC. As protein: CASSVQGASETQYF.